The rows below give T cell receptor beta chains drawn from one sample of a study of blood T cell repertoires in COVID-19. Data came from immunoSEQ multiplex PCR; TCRdb stores just in-frame clones and leaves some out. The data contain fewer than 250,000 clones, approximately 80% of them singletons. The material sequenced was PBMCs or T cells enriched from blood (not recorded which). The receptors originated from a man in his 60s who had recovered from COVID-19. Both conserved end residues are part of each CDR3. A D gene is named only where the DNA matches it firmly. The size entry is marked missing in some rows and otherwise reads once, few, many or a size class.

CASSATTILNEQFF TRBV6-1 . .
CASSYDRDTEAFF TRBV7-9 . TRBD1
CASSPESGLDNEKLFF TRBV7-8 . .
CASSPDEAGEYTQYF TRBV7-3 . TRBD2
CSASQGGSGNTIYF TRBV20-1 . .
CASSYTREANEKLFF TRBV6-2/TRBV6-3 . .
CASSLGGSVNEQFF TRBV7-2 . .
CASSITEGVGYTF TRBV7-9 . .
CASSQDVDTQYF TRBV3-1/TRBV3-2 . .
CASSLDRIAGEDTQYF TRBV11-2 . TRBD2
CASSTTGGRQETQYF TRBV19 . TRBD1
CASSLGTTGTRGEKLFF TRBV7-9 . .
CASDTGFQPQHF TRBV19 . .
CASSYLSGEGNQPQHF TRBV6-6 . .
CASTDGDRANEKLFF TRBV7-9 . .
CASSAGTSGGQQETQYF TRBV5-1 . TRBD2
CASSEPPRVTEAFF TRBV4-2 . .
CAWSVQQVTEAFF TRBV30 . .
CATRGDTGELFF TRBV24-1 once TRBD2
CASSSQGQPQHF TRBV7-2 . .
CASSLNNGQGAEAFF TRBV18 . TRBD1
CASSEQGASYGYTF TRBV5-1 once TRBD1
CASSPSGTGLSEQFF TRBV7-2 . TRBD1
CASSYGTGGSRQYF TRBV6-2/TRBV6-3 . TRBD1
CATSRDSRLLETQYF TRBV15 . .
CASSQANREETQYF TRBV4-2 few .
CASSPQGYTEAFF TRBV19 . .
CAWSVLLGRGRYTF TRBV30 . .
CASSSLSQETQYF TRBV6-2/TRBV6-3 . .
CASSVGPTDTQYF TRBV9 once .
CASLDSKTQETQYF TRBV2 . .
CASSQDPGSDYGYTF TRBV4-3 . .
CASSPMEPGHPYFF TRBV4-1 . .
CASSLMSEGTDTQYF TRBV7-9 . .
CASSSRDREANYGYTF TRBV5-1 . TRBD1
CASSIGAGDHNEQFF TRBV19 . TRBD2
CASSSGTGGARGYTF TRBV7-2 . TRBD1
CASSQERTGAPGELFF TRBV4-1 once TRBD1
CASSQDPGQGSGYTF TRBV4-3 . TRBD1
CASSNTYTQYF TRBV6-5 . .
CASSMWEGGEAFF TRBV19 . .
CASSHTLPSGATDTQYF TRBV4-2 . TRBD2
CASSYSGAQETQYF TRBV6-5 . TRBD2
CASSPGLHNEQFF TRBV18 . .
CASAIEADTQYF TRBV7-3 . .
CASSYRDYNQPQHF TRBV6-2/TRBV6-3 once .
CASSQEGGAYNEQFF TRBV7-9 . TRBD1
CASRGLYGYTF TRBV6-5 . .
CASSLGTSGGYYEQYF TRBV5-4 . TRBD2
CATSKSGTGNQPQHF TRBV19 . TRBD1
CASSQTSGGVQETQYF TRBV9 . TRBD2
CASSARLAGGPRGAGELFF TRBV19 . TRBD2
CASSIGAFSTNFQEAFF TRBV19 . .
CASSPSNEKLFF TRBV18 . .
CASRLGTGGQPQHF TRBV2 . TRBD1